Below are 10 T cell receptor beta chains sequenced from a single sample in a study of OX40 agonist ivuxolimab in advanced cancers. TCRdb keeps only in-frame clones here, not all; method: immunoSEQ multiplex PCR. This sample has some 50,000 clones, with more than 75% found just once. Specimen: CD4+ or CD8+ T cells sorted from blood, collected in a trial of the OX40 agonist ivuxolimab. The receptor set was obtained from an adult with an advanced solid tumor such as melanoma, head and neck, liver or kidney cancer.

The gene calls are TRBV6-6 and TRBJ2-3; 9 bases line up with TRBD2. This CDR3 has 16 residues. The J segment lost 3 bases and the V segment lost 7 bases, leaving 11 bases of the junction unmatched. The germline V gene has CDR1 MNHNY and CDR2 SVGAGI (reference sequence). The CDR3 sequence: CASTPGLATRTDTQYF. CDR3 coding DNA: TGTGCCAGCACGCCGGGACTAGCAACGAGGACAGATACGCAGTATTTT.

The chain couples TRBV25-1 to TRBJ2-1; 10 bases fit TRBD2. This CDR3 has 16 amino acids. CDR1 is MGHDK and CDR2 is SYGVNS in the germline V gene. With 8 bases clipped from V and 9 bases from J, the junction kept 16 bases outside the gene matches. CDR3 protein: CASRGVRWSSGSEQFF. In nucleotides, the CDR3 is TGTGCCAGCCGGGGGGTAAGGTGGTCTAGCGGGAGTGAGCAGTTCTTC. Using reference TRBV25-1 and TRBJ2-1 for the parts outside the CDR3, the full variable domain is EADIYQTPRYLVIGTGKKITLECSQTMGHDKMYWYQQDPGMELHLIHYSYGVNSTEKGDLSSESTVSRIRTEHFPLTLESARPSHTSQYLCASRGVRWSSGSEQFFGPGTRLTVL.

This chain links TRBV5-5 with TRBJ2-2; D is unresolved. Germline V CDR1 and CDR2: SGHKS, YYEKEE (reference sequence). This CDR3 has 13 amino acids. Trimming stripped 4 bases from V and 1 base from J, with 5 bases between. As DNA, the CDR3 is TGTGCCAGCAGCCTAATGAACACCGGGGAGCTGTTTTTT. Protein: CASSLMNTGELFF.

The rearrangement joins TRBV7-9 to TRBJ1-3, with D uncertain. The CDR3 is made up of 15 amino acids. CDR1 is SEHNR and CDR2 is FQNEAQ in the germline V gene (reference sequence). Trimming shortened V by 7 bases and J by 4 bases, and 17 bases separated the two germline ends. In DNA, the CDR3 is TGTGCCAGCATCCGGGCCGGGGATTACGGAAACACCATATATTTT. Protein product: CASIRAGDYGNTIYF.

The CDR3: CASSPGRIYEQYF. The CDR3 coding sequence is TGTGCCAGCTCACCCGGGCGCATCTACGAGCAGTACTTC. This chain connects TRBV18 to TRBJ2-7; D ambiguous. The germline V gene encodes CDR1 KGHSH and CDR2 LQKENI. Deletions cut 3 bases from V and 3 bases from J, with 9 bases between. The CDR3 totals 13 residues. The whole variable domain, filled in from reference TRBV18 and TRBJ2-7, reads NAGVMQNPRHLVRRRGQEARLRCSPMKGHSHVYWYRQLPEEGLKFMVYLQKENIIDESGMPKERFSAEFPKEGPSILRIQQVVRGDSAAYFCASSPGRIYEQYFGPGTRLTVT.

This clone came up a few times. This chain's CDR3 is CASTQGRLNEQFF. For the CDR3, the DNA is TGTGCCAGTACCCAGGGACGACTTAATGAGCAGTTCTTC. This chain uses TRBV19 with TRBJ2-1; D may correspond to TRBD1 or TRBD2 (5 bases each). Germline CDR1 reads LNHDA; CDR2 reads SQIVND (reference sequence). The CDR3 is made up of 13 amino acids. Trimming cost V 7 bases and J 7 bases, with 14 bases left between them.

In regard to this clone: The identical CDR3 is also encoded by other nucleotide sequences in the sample. J is TRBJ2-7 and V is TRBV9; D is possibly TRBD2 (5 bases). The CDR3 has 14 residues. The germline CDR1 and CDR2 sequences are SGDLS and YYNGEE. V was clipped by 0 bases and J by 3 bases, with 10 bases between them. The CDR3 sequence: CASSVGGGGYEQYF. CDR3 nucleotide sequence: TGTGCCAGCAGCGTAGGAGGAGGAGGCTACGAGCAGTACTTC.

The J gene is TRBJ2-7, the V gene TRBV7-8, with no clear D. From germline, CDR1 is SGHVS and CDR2 FQNEAQ. The CDR3 runs 12 residues. The germline V and J ends were trimmed by 4 bases and 5 bases, with 9 bases remaining between them. The CDR3 DNA sequence: TGTGCCAGCAGCTCCCGGGCGAACGAGCAGTACTTC. This codes for CASSSRANEQYF.

The genes are TRBV6-5 and TRBJ2-7; possible D gene TRBD2, 6 bases. This CDR3 is 14 amino acids long. The V end was cut by 8 bases, the J end by 1 base, with 15 bases between. Germline assignment: CDR1 MNHEY and CDR2 SVGAGI. CDR3 loop: CASSNPGLSYEQYF. In nucleotides, the CDR3 is TGTGCCAGCTCGAACCCCGGACTATCCTACGAGCAGTACTTC.

The chain uses TRBV21-1 and TRBJ1-1; the table's D call, TRBD1, has no DNA check behind it. TRBV21-1 is a known pseudogene. The CDR3 spans 16 residues. The CDR3 nucleotides read TGTGCCAGCAGTGCACGTTTAGACACAATTCGCACTGAAGCTTTCTTT. Its protein product is CASSARLDTIRTEAFF.